Below, 31 T cell receptor beta chains from the same sample are listed, as sequenced in a study of blood T cells in healthy people across ages. The second PCR ran about 6 to 11 cycles with a sample-barcoded 5' primer and J-beta primers. TCRdb ran MiXCR on the 5' RACE reads and lists one entry per CDR3 protein. The sample carries about 1.6 million distinct CDR3 sequences, about 31% recorded once. Sample: blood. These receptors all come from a woman in her twenties or thirties in good health.

V is TRBV7-9 and J is TRBJ2-1; TRBD2 might be the D (6 bases). The CDR3 contains 13 residues. CDR1 is SEHNR, CDR2 FQNEAQ, per germline (reference sequence). Trimming left V 3 bases short and J 12 bases short, with 15 bases between. CDR3 region: CASSFRGGPGQFF. In DNA, the CDR3 is TGTGCCAGCAGCTTTCGGGGAGGACCAGGGCAGTTCTTC.

V usage is TRBV2 and J usage is TRBJ2-5, with D perhaps given as TRBD1 or TRBD2 (5 bases each). CDR1 and CDR2 from the germline V gene are SNHLY and FYNNEI. This CDR3 contains 13 residues. V was pared by 5 bases and J by 11 bases, with 18 bases between. The CDR3 loop reads CASSSSRGNEQYF. CDR3 DNA sequence: TGTGCCAGCAGTTCATCGAGGGGCAATGAGCAGTACTTC.

This clonotype showed up just a few times. The genes are TRBV3-1 and TRBJ1-2, with D unresolved. The V and J ends lost 0 bases and 0 bases respectively, with 14 bases between them. CDR3 length: 17 amino acids. Per germline, CDR1 LGHDT and CDR2 YNNKEL (reference sequence). The CDR3 coding sequence is TGTGCCAGCAGCCAAGATACGGGGTTTAGAGCTAACTATGGCTACACCTTC. This sequence encodes CASSQDTGFRANYGYTF.

This clonotype was picked up many times. This chain links TRBV2 with TRBJ2-1, with a tentative D call TRBD2 (6 bases). CDR3 length equals 15 residues. Trimming took off 4 bases at V and 4 bases at J, with 14 bases between the two ends. CDR1 SNHLY and CDR2 FYNNEI come from the germline V gene. This chain's CDR3 is CASSAGGDLYNEQFF. CDR3 in DNA: TGTGCCAGCAGTGCTGGCGGGGACCTTTACAATGAGCAGTTCTTC.

This rearrangement joins TRBV2 to TRBJ2-1; no definite D call. The V and J ends lost 3 bases and 9 bases respectively, with 9 bases between them. The germline CDR1 and CDR2 sequences are SNHLY and FYNNEI. CDR3 length equals 12 residues. The CDR3 nucleotides read TGTGCCAGCAGTGAGGAAGCTTTTGAGCAGTTCTTC. Translated: CASSEEAFEQFF.

This clonotype has only a few counts. Germline is not matched at one junction end, which may reflect a read error. The chain carries TRBV5-1 and TRBJ2-7, with a possible D match to TRBD2 (6 bases). The CDR3 loop spans 15 amino acids. Germline-derived CDR1 and CDR2 are SGHRS and YFSETQ. The CDR3, as DNA: TGCGTCAGCAGCGGGCAGCTCATGGGCTCCTACGAGCAGTACTTC. This encodes CVSSGQLMGSYEQYF.

The chain combines TRBV24-1 with TRBJ2-1; the D gene is possibly TRBD2 (6 bases). The CDR3 has 14 amino acids. Germline CDR1 is KGHDR and CDR2 is SFDVKD. CDR3 loop: CATKRGWEGNEQFF. The CDR3 bases are TGTGCTACAAAACGGGGGTGGGAAGGCAATGAGCAGTTCTTC.

This clonotype was seen a few times. This chain links TRBV6-1 with TRBJ1-4; 10 bases line up with TRBD1. V lost 11 bases to trimming and J lost 10 bases; unmatched junction nucleotides: 7. The CDR3 is 12 residues long. CDR1 and CDR2 (germline): MNHNS, SASEGT. CDR3 residues: CAAGTGALKLFF. As DNA, the CDR3 is TGTGCCGCGGGGACAGGGGCTCTAAAACTGTTTTTT.

This clonotype was detected ten times or more. This sequence joins TRBV20-1 and TRBJ2-4; D perhaps matches TRBD2 (6 bases). The CDR3 totals 15 residues. Trimming removed 0 bases from V and 6 bases from J, with 15 bases in between. CDR1 DFQATT and CDR2 SNEGSKA come from the germline V gene (reference sequence). The DNA of the CDR3 is TGCAGTGCTAGAGACACCACCGGGAGCGGAAACATTCAGTACTTC. Translation: CSARDTTGSGNIQYF.

V is TRBV9 and J is TRBJ2-7, with 15 bases matching TRBD2. This CDR3 spans 18 amino acids. Germline loops: CDR1 SGDLS, CDR2 YYNGEE. The junction had 10 bases not matched to a gene; V was cut back by 5 bases and J by 1 base. In DNA, the CDR3 is TGTGCCAGCAGAGCCGGGACTAGCGGGAGGAAGATATCCTACGAGCAGTACTTC. As protein: CASRAGTSGRKISYEQYF.

The rearrangement joins TRBV9 to TRBJ2-3; 8 nucleotides align to TRBD1. V dropped 3 bases and J dropped 2; count of bases not matched to a gene: 8. The length of the CDR3 is 16 residues. Per the germline V gene, CDR1 is SGDLS and CDR2 is YYNGEE. CDR3 in amino acids: CASSGTGGTTTDTQYF. Here the CDR3 DNA reads TGTGCCAGCAGCGGTACAGGGGGGACCACCACAGATACGCAGTATTTT.

In this sample, this clonotype turned up once. This may be a read error: a much more frequent sequence differs by one nucleotide. The rearrangement joins TRBV6-6 to TRBJ1-1; D gene uncertain. Germline CDR1 reads MNHNY; CDR2 reads SVGAGI (reference sequence). The CDR3 is 14 residues long. CDR3 nucleotide sequence: TGTGCCGGCAGACCCACAGAGGGAAACACTGAAGCTTTCTTT. Amino acids: CAGRPTEGNTEAFF.

For this clonotype: A read error is possible here, since a much larger clone lies one base away. The chain couples TRBV4-1 to TRBJ2-3, with D hard to call. The CDR3 is made up of 18 amino acids. The germline CDR1 and CDR2 sequences are MGHRA and YSYEKL. The CDR3 is CASGHPTRGTPSTDTQYF. CDR3 nucleotides: TGCGCCAGCGGCCACCCCACCCGAGGCACTCCTAGCACAGATACGCAGTATTTT.

This clonotype has more than one count but fewer than ten. V is TRBV15 and J is TRBJ1-1; a possible D gene is TRBD1 (5 bases). This CDR3 contains 13 residues. V was pared by 8 bases and J by 4 bases, with 14 bases between. The V gene's germline CDR1 is LNHNV and CDR2 YYDKDF (reference sequence). The CDR3: CATARGSSTEAFF. As DNA, the CDR3 is TGTGCCACCGCCCGGGGCAGCTCCACTGAAGCTTTCTTT.

This clonotype was counted a few times. This rearrangement joins TRBV7-9 to TRBJ2-1, with 12 bases matching TRBD2. CDR1 and CDR2 (germline): SEHNR, FQNEAQ (reference sequence). This CDR3 is built from 17 residues. Germline trimming cut 3 bases from V and 0 bases from J; bases unmatched to any gene: 3. CDR3 sequence reads: CASSLASGRVSYNEQFF. CDR3 DNA: TGTGCCAGCAGCTTGGCTAGCGGGAGGGTCTCCTACAATGAGCAGTTCTTC.

The V call is TRBV9, the J call TRBJ2-3; TRBD1 matches 9 bases. The CDR3 consists of 17 residues. Trimming at V came to 4 bases and at J to 2 bases, leaving 11 bases not matched to a gene. CDR1 SGDLS and CDR2 YYNGEE come from the germline V gene. CDR3 nucleotide sequence: TGTGCCAGCAGCCTAGGACAGGGGACAAGTCCCACAGATACGCAGTATTTT. Its translation: CASSLGQGTSPTDTQYF.

V is TRBV7-9 and J is TRBJ1-2, with a possible D match to TRBD1 (6 bases). CDR3 length: 19 amino acids. Trimming took 5 bases from V and 7 from J, leaving 32 bases between them. CDR1 SEHNR and CDR2 FQNEAQ come from the germline V gene (reference sequence). CDR3 nucleotide sequence: TGTGCCAGCAGCGGTCTAGAGGAGGGGGGCGGACTAACTCGGTGTGGCTACACCTTC. As protein: CASSGLEEGGGLTRCGYTF.

This clonotype was detected only a few times. V and J are TRBV29-1 and TRBJ1-5; 9 bases agree with TRBD1. The CDR3 length is 14 residues. J was trimmed by 4 bases and V by 6 bases; bases with no gene match: 7. Looked up from germline, CDR1 is SQVTM and CDR2 is ANQGSEA. In DNA, the CDR3 is TGCAGCGTCGCCACCGGGACAGGGAATCAGCCCCAGCATTTT. Amino acids: CSVATGTGNQPQHF.

At least ten counts were recorded for this clonotype. The chain combines TRBV15 with TRBJ1-2, with 7 bases identical to TRBD1. From germline, CDR1 is LNHNV and CDR2 YYDKDF (reference sequence). The CDR3 consists of 14 residues. V lost 5 bases, J lost 4 bases, and 7 bases stayed unmatched. CDR3 in amino acids: CATSRGDSFYGYTF. For the CDR3, the DNA is TGTGCCACCAGCCGAGGGGACAGCTTCTATGGCTACACCTTC.

This chain joins TRBV4-1 and TRBJ1-1, with a possible D match to TRBD1 (5 bases). Trimming cost V 3 bases and J 5 bases, with 16 bases left between them. The CDR3 length is 15 residues. Germline loops: CDR1 MGHRA, CDR2 YSYEKL. DNA for the CDR3: TGCGCCAGCAGCCACCCCGGGACGGGGCATACTGAAGCTTTCTTT. As protein: CASSHPGTGHTEAFF.

This chain connects TRBV2 to TRBJ1-1; weak D call: TRBD1 (6 bases). This CDR3 spans 15 amino acids. V was cut by 5 bases and J by 5 bases, with 18 bases left in between. The V gene's germline CDR1 is SNHLY and CDR2 FYNNEI. This CDR3 is CASSFSQGERTEAFF. The CDR3 DNA reads as TGTGCCAGCAGTTTCTCACAGGGTGAACGGACTGAAGCTTTCTTT.

In this sample, this clonotype turned up many times. This sequence joins TRBV7-9 and TRBJ2-6, with D perhaps TRBD1 (7 bases). Looked up from germline, CDR1 is SEHNR and CDR2 is FQNEAQ (reference sequence). This CDR3 has 17 residues. Trimming removed 6 bases from V and 2 bases from J, with 17 bases in between. DNA for the CDR3: TGTGCCAGCAGTCCTACCCAGGGGGAGGCTGGGGCCAACGTCCTGACTTTC. Protein product: CASSPTQGEAGANVLTF.

Ten or more counts support this clonotype. The rearrangement joins TRBV4-1 to TRBJ2-1; tentative D call: TRBD1 (6 bases). V shed 4 bases and J shed 0 bases, with 10 bases lying between them. The CDR3 runs to 15 residues. Germline V gene data show CDR1 as MGHRA and CDR2 as YSYEKL. For the CDR3, the DNA is TGCGCCAGCAGCCGGGGACATTACTCCTACAATGAGCAGTTCTTC. Its translation is CASSRGHYSYNEQFF.

This clonotype has just a few counts. The chain employs TRBV7-6 and TRBJ1-6, with unresolved D. Trimming cost V 0 bases and J 5 bases, with 8 bases left between them. CDR3 length equals 15 residues. Per germline, CDR1 SGHVS and CDR2 FNYEAQ. Written as DNA, the CDR3 is TGTGCCAGCAGCTTAGCGCAGGCAGATAATTCACCCCTCCACTTT. It yields the protein CASSLAQADNSPLHF.

The chain recombines TRBV10-3 with TRBJ1-2, with 7 bases identical to TRBD1. The CDR3 is made up of 16 amino acids. CDR1 is ENHRY, CDR2 SYGVKD, per germline. Losses at the gene ends were 3 bases for V and 1 base for J; bases not matched to a gene: 8. The CDR3 DNA is TGTGCCATCAGTGACACCCGACAGGGACATAACTATGGCTACACCTTC. It yields the protein CAISDTRQGHNYGYTF.

A remark on this clonotype: A much larger clone differs from this one at a single base, so this may be a read error. The chain employs TRBV6-2 or TRBV6-3 and TRBJ2-3; 10 bases are shared with TRBD2. V shed 6 bases, J shed 6 bases, and the junction held 12 bases outside the gene matches. This CDR3 has 16 residues. Germline loops: CDR1 MNHEY, CDR2 SVGEGT. The CDR3 DNA is TGTGCCAGCAGCCTACGCCGGACTAGCGGAGAGGATACGCAGTATTTT. Translating gives CASSLRRTSGEDTQYF.

As for this clonotype: Given a far larger clone just one base away, this is likely a sequencing read error. The chain couples TRBV7-9 to TRBJ2-1; D possibly corresponds to TRBD2 (5 bases). Per germline, CDR1 SEHNR and CDR2 FQNEAQ (reference sequence). There are 13 residues in the CDR3. CDR3 sequence reads: CAGSLSGYNEQFF. As DNA, the CDR3 is TGTGCCGGCAGCTTGAGCGGATACAATGAGCAGTTCTTC.

Concerning this clonotype itself: This may arise from a read error, as a much more abundant clone is one base away. The V call is TRBV3-1, the J call TRBJ2-7; D is ambiguous. Germline values: CDR1 LGHDT, CDR2 YNNKEL (reference sequence). The CDR3 totals 11 residues. The CDR3 DNA reads as TGTACCAGCAGCCAAAAGGGCGAGCAGTACTTC. It yields the protein CTSSQKGEQYF.

This clonotype was seen many times. This rearrangement joins TRBV20-1 to TRBJ2-3; D call uncertain. This CDR3 is built from 12 residues. Germline V lookup: CDR1 DFQATT, CDR2 SNEGSKA (reference sequence). V lost 6 bases to trimming and J lost 1 base, with 8 bases between them. The CDR3 here is CSAMVGTDTQYF. CDR3 in DNA: TGCAGTGCCATGGTGGGCACAGATACGCAGTATTTT.

This clonotype has more than one count but fewer than ten. The chain carries TRBV4-1 and TRBJ2-2, with D perhaps matching TRBD1 or TRBD2 (5 bases each). The CDR3 has 17 residues. V lost 0 bases to trimming and J lost 4 bases, with 15 bases between them. Germline V CDR1 and CDR2: MGHRA, YSYEKL. Here the CDR3 reads CASSQDEGRASTGELFF. For the CDR3, the DNA is TGCGCCAGCAGCCAAGATGAGGGGCGAGCGAGCACCGGGGAGCTGTTTTTT.

V is TRBV21-1 and J is TRBJ2-7; the DNA was not used to check the table's D call, TRBD1. TRBV21-1 is given as a pseudogene. This CDR3 contains 18 residues. CDR3 in amino acids: CASSKKSRQGPSSYEQYF. CDR3 DNA sequence: TGTGCCAGCAGCAAAAAGAGTAGACAGGGGCCCAGCTCCTACGAGCAGTACTTC.